One and the same sample provided the 7 T cell receptor beta chains below, sequenced in a study of blood T cell repertoires in COVID-19. The table came from immunoSEQ multiplex PCR; TCRdb's copy has only in-frame clones and leaves some out. The sample includes fewer than 250,000 clones, 80% to 90% of them seen just once. Source material: peripheral blood. The receptors were gathered from a man between 25 and 39 years old with active or convalescent COVID-19.

The V and J genes are TRBV19 and TRBJ2-1; 10 nucleotides align to TRBD2. The V segment lost 3 bases and the J segment 5 bases; nucleotides outside the gene matches: 4. There are 15 residues in the CDR3. Germline V gene data show CDR1 as LNHDA and CDR2 as SQIVND (reference sequence). The chain's CDR3 is CASSILAGAHNEQFF. The CDR3 coding sequence is TGTGCCAGTAGTATTCTAGCGGGGGCCCACAATGAGCAGTTCTTC.

J is TRBJ2-3 and V is TRBV5-8, with 8 bases aligning to TRBD2. The CDR3 has 14 residues. Germline V gene lookup returns CDR1 SGHTS and CDR2 YDEGEE. Losses at the gene ends were 7 bases for V and 6 bases for J; bases not matched to a gene: 10. The CDR3 DNA is TGTGCCAGCGCGGGGGGTACCCTTCTGGATACGCAGTATTTT. Its protein product is CASAGGTLLDTQYF.

The rearrangement uses TRBV19 and TRBJ2-1; maybe TRBD1 (6 bases). Trimming cost V 6 bases and J 2 bases, with 14 bases left between them. Germline V gene lookup returns CDR1 LNHDA and CDR2 SQIVND (reference sequence). This CDR3 has 15 residues. DNA for the CDR3: TGTGCCAGTAGCAAACAAGGGGGAGCCTACAATGAGCAGTTCTTC. Amino acid sequence: CASSKQGGAYNEQFF.

CDR3 in DNA: TGTGCCAGCAGTGATTTTGGGGACAGAGCCTACGAGCAGTACTTC. It translates to CASSDFGDRAYEQYF. The rearrangement joins TRBV2 to TRBJ2-7; 7 bases fit TRBD1. The length of the CDR3 is 15 residues. Trimming removed 3 bases from V and 2 bases from J; junction bases left unmatched: 7. CDR1 SNHLY and CDR2 FYNNEI come from the germline V gene. Based on the CDR3 plus reference TRBV2 and TRBJ2-7, the full variable domain is EPEVTQTPSHQVTQMGQEVILRCVPISNHLYFYWYRQILGQKVEFLVSFYNNEISEKSEIFDDQFSVERPDGSNFTLKIRSTKLEDSAMYFCASSDFGDRAYEQYFGPGTRLTVT.

This clone was recorded only once. The chain uses TRBV28 and TRBJ1-1, with 9 bases aligning to TRBD1. V shed 9 bases, J shed 4 bases, and the junction held 6 bases outside the gene matches. The CDR3 sequence is 13 residues long. CDR1 and CDR2 from the germline V gene are MDHEN and SYDVKM. CDR3 DNA sequence: TGTGCCAGTAACACAGGGGGCAGCACTGAAGCTTTCTTT. It specifies CASNTGGSTEAFF.

This rearrangement joins TRBV28 to TRBJ2-7; TRBD1 might be the D (5 bases). Germline V CDR1 and CDR2: MDHEN, SYDVKM. The CDR3 runs 14 residues. Trimming pared 5 bases from V and 0 bases from J, leaving 11 bases between. CDR3 region: CASSRQGSSYEQYF. The CDR3 nucleotides are TGTGCCAGCAGTCGGCAGGGCAGCTCCTACGAGCAGTACTTC.

V and J are TRBV9 and TRBJ1-1; no clear D. V was trimmed by 0 bases and J by 2 bases, leaving 11 bases between them. Germline V lookup: CDR1 SGDLS, CDR2 YYNGEE. This CDR3 comprises 15 residues. The chain's CDR3 is CASSVEEGGNTEAFF. CDR3 DNA sequence: TGTGCCAGCAGCGTAGAGGAGGGTGGCAACACTGAAGCTTTCTTT.